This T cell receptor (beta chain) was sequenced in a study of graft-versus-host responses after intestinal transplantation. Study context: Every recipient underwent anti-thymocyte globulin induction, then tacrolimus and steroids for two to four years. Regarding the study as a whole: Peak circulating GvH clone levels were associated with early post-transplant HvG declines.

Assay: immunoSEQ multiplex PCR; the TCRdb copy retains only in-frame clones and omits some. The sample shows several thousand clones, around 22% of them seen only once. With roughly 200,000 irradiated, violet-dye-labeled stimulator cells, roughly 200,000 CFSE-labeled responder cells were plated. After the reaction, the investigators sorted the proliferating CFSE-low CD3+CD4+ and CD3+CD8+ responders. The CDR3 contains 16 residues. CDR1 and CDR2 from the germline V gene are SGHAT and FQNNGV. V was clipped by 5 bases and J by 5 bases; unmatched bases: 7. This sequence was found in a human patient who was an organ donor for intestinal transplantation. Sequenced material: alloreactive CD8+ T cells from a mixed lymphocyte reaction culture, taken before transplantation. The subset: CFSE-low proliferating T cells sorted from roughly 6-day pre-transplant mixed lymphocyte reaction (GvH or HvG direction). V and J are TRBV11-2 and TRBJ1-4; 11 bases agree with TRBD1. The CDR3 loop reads CASSLGQGGLNEKLFF. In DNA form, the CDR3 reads TGTGCCAGCAGCCTGGGACAGGGGGGCTTAAATGAAAAACTGTTTTTT.